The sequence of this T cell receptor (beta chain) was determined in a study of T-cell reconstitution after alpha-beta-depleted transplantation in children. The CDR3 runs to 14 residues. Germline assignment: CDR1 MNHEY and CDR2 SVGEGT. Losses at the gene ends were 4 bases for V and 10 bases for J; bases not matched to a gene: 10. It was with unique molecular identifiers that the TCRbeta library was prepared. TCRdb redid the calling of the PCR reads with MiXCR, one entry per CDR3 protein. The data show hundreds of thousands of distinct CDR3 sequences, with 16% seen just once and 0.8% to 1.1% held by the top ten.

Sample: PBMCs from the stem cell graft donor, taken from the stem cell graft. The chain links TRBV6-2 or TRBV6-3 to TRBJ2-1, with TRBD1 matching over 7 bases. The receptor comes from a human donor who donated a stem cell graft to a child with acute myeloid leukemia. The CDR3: CASSLAGGPEEQFF. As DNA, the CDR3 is TGTGCCAGCAGTTTGGCAGGGGGACCAGAGGAGCAGTTCTTC.